Presented here are 12 T cell receptor beta chains from one specimen sequenced in a study of CD8+CD57+ T cells in acquired aplastic anemia. The patients chosen for sequencing had shown expansion of CD8+CD57+ cells (detected by flow cytometry). The template used for profiling TCR beta VDJ and CDR3 was genomic DNA. TCRdb ran MiXCR on the reads and lists one entry per CDR3 protein. The profile shows a few hundred thousand distinct CDR3 sequences, about half of them singletons. The sample was sorted CD4+, CD8+, or CD8+CD57+ T cells (not recorded which) from PBMCs. These receptors were obtained from a human donor with aplastic anemia.

This chain joins TRBV7-2 and TRBJ1-2; D is ambiguous. Per the germline V gene, CDR1 is SGHTA and CDR2 is FQGNSA. The germline V and J ends were trimmed by 11 bases and 2 bases, with 6 bases remaining between them. The CDR3 has 10 amino acids. CDR3 loop: CAVLNYGYTF. The CDR3 DNA reads as TGTGCCGTTCTAAACTATGGCTACACCTTC.

CDR3 bases: TGCAGCGGGGGCCTACAGGGGCTAGGAGCTTTCTTT. Translation gives CSGGLQGLGAFF. This sequence joins TRBV29-1 and TRBJ1-1; 7 bases line up with TRBD1. CDR1 and CDR2 from the germline V gene are SQVTM and ANQGSEA. The CDR3 spans 12 residues. V dropped 7 bases and J dropped 10; count of bases not matched to a gene: 12.

Details on this clonotype: One base away lies a much larger clone, so this may be a sequencing read error. This chain joins TRBV5-1 and TRBJ2-1; tentative D call: TRBD1 (6 bases). The CDR3 extends over 16 amino acids. V was clipped by 3 bases and J by 6 bases, with 19 bases between them. Per germline, CDR1 SGHRS and CDR2 YFSETQ. As DNA, the CDR3 is TGCGCCAGCAGCTCGGCGCCGGACAGTCGCGCCAATGAGCAGTTCTTC. This encodes CASSSAPDSRANEQFF.

This clonotype was seen once. This rearrangement joins TRBV10-3 to TRBJ1-5; TRBD1 might be the D (5 bases). The CDR3 has 15 amino acids. V was pared by 3 bases and J by 1 base, with 10 bases between. Germline CDR1 ENHRY, CDR2 SYGVKD. The DNA of the CDR3 is TGTGCCATCAGTGAAGGGGCCGAGAGCAATCAGCCCCAGCATTTT. The encoded protein is CAISEGAESNQPQHF.

CDR3 in DNA: TGCGCCAGCAGCTTGGGCCCAACTGAAGCTTTCTTT. Residues: CASSLGPTEAFF. The chain carries TRBV5-1 and TRBJ1-1; D gene unclear. The ends were cut back, 0 bases at V and 5 bases at J, with 5 bases in the middle. CDR3 length: 12 residues. The V gene's germline CDR1 is SGHRS and CDR2 YFSETQ.

In its sample, this clonotype was seen many times. V usage is TRBV20-1 and J usage is TRBJ1-1; D may be TRBD1 (6 bases). The CDR3 is 15 residues long. Trimming cost V 3 bases and J 0 bases, with 14 bases left between them. Germline CDR1 reads DFQATT; CDR2 reads SNEGSKA (reference sequence). The CDR3 region has the DNA TGCAGTGCTAGGAGGGGGTCCGGAATGAACACTGAAGCTTTCTTT. Translation: CSARRGSGMNTEAFF.

As concerns this clonotype: At one end the junction does not follow the germline gene, possibly because of a read error. The gene calls are TRBV2 and TRBJ1-5; D is uncertain. Per the germline V gene, CDR1 is SNHLY and CDR2 is FYNNEI. CDR3 size: 14 residues. The CDR3 is CASAQLFGDQPRHF. The CDR3 nucleotides read TGTGCCAGCGCGCAGCTTTTTGGCGATCAGCCCCGGCATTTT.

This clonotype showed up many times. This chain joins TRBV7-9 and TRBJ1-4; 9 nucleotides align to TRBD1. The CDR3 extends over 16 amino acids. Germline V lookup: CDR1 SEHNR, CDR2 FQNEAQ (reference sequence). V was pared by 8 bases and J by 0 bases, with 7 bases of the junction left unmatched. CDR3 coding DNA: TGTGCCAGCGCGGCGGGACAGGGCTCAACTAATGAAAAACTGTTTTTT. As protein: CASAAGQGSTNEKLFF.

V usage is TRBV29-1 and J usage is TRBJ2-5, with D perhaps TRBD2 (6 bases). V was shortened by 3 bases and J by 4 bases, with 9 bases between the two germline ends. The CDR3 sequence is 12 residues long. The germline V gene encodes CDR1 SQVTM and CDR2 ANQGSEA. The CDR3 DNA reads TGCAGCGTTGACCGGGGGAGAGAGACCCAGTACTTC. Translated: CSVDRGRETQYF.

This clonotype was found once. The rearrangement links TRBV7-3 to TRBJ2-2, with D hard to call. The V and J ends lost 11 bases and 3 bases respectively, with 16 bases between them. This CDR3 has 14 residues. From germline, CDR1 is SGHTA and CDR2 FQGTGA. CDR3 nucleotide sequence: TGTGCCCTTAGCCGACAAACTCACACCGGGGAGCTGTTTTTT. This translates into CALSRQTHTGELFF.

In the case of this clonotype: A much larger clone differs from this one at a single base, so this may be a read error. V and J are TRBV6-6 and TRBJ1-2; 9 nucleotides line up with TRBD1. The V gene end was trimmed by 7 bases and the J gene end by 6 bases; junction bases not matched to a gene: 9. The germline CDR1 and CDR2 sequences are MNHNY and SVGAGI (reference sequence). The CDR3 runs 14 residues. CDR3 DNA sequence: TGTGCCAGCACCCCCGGGACAGGGTTTAATGGCTACACCTTC. Translating it yields CASTPGTGFNGYTF.

The chain couples TRBV20-1 to TRBJ2-7; 7 bases are shared with TRBD1. The CDR3 length is 13 residues. The trim removed 6 bases at V and 3 bases at J, leaving 8 bases unmatched. Germline CDR1 and CDR2: DFQATT and SNEGSKA (reference sequence). The CDR3 nucleotides read TGCAGTGCCCCCCGACAGGGAAGCTACGAGCAGTACTTC. Its protein product is CSAPRQGSYEQYF.